The clone carrying this T cell receptor (beta chain) has just a few counts. The antigen is not known. This sample was taken from a study of post-analysis software for immune sequencing data. Whole-study results and caveats: Patients had higher frequencies than controls of roughly five TRBV segments, including TRBV5-6, TRBV5-1 and TRBV20-1.

This CDR3 comprises 15 residues. The trim removed 0 bases at V and 6 bases at J, leaving 8 bases unmatched. Germline V gene lookup returns CDR1 MGHRA and CDR2 YSYEKL. Tagging with unique molecular identifiers was a feature of the TCR beta cDNA libraries. MiXCR, run by TCRdb on the PCR reads, gives a single entry per CDR3 protein. The table has fewer than 900,000 distinct CDR3 sequences, just over 45% seen once. The sequence was obtained from a girl aged 5-17 years with multiple sclerosis. This chain links TRBV4-1 with TRBJ2-7; 7 nucleotides line up with TRBD1. The sample was blood. As DNA, the CDR3 is TGCGCCAGCAGCCAAGATCCGGTGACAGGGATCGAGCAGTACTTC. Translating gives CASSQDPVTGIEQYF.